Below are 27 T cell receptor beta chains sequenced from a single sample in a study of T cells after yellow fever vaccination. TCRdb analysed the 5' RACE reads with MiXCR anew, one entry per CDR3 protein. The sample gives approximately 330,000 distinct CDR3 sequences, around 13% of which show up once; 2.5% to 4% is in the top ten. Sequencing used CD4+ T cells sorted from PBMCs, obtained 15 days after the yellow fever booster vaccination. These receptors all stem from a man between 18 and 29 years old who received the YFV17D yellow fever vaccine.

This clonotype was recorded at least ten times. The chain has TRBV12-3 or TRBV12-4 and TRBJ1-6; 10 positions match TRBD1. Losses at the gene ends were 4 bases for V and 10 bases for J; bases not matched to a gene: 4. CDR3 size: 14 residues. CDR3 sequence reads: CASSSGTGVSPLHF. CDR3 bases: TGTGCCAGCAGTTCCGGGACAGGGGTATCACCCCTCCACTTT.

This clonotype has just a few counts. CDR3 bases: TGTGCCAGCAGCCAAGTCGACCTCCTCACCGGGGAGCTGTTTTTT. It codes for CASSQVDLLTGELFF. The V call is TRBV14, the J call TRBJ2-2; D gene uncertain. The CDR3 has 15 amino acids. Germline V CDR1 and CDR2: SGHDN, FVKESK. Trimming removed 1 base at V and 4 bases at J, with 10 bases between.

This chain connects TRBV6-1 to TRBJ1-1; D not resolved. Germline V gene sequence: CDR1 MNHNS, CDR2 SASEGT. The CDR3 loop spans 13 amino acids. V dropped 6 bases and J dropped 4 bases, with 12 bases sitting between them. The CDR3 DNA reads TGTGCCAGCAGCGTCCTAGGGTTCACTGAAGCTTTCTTT. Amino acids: CASSVLGFTEAFF.

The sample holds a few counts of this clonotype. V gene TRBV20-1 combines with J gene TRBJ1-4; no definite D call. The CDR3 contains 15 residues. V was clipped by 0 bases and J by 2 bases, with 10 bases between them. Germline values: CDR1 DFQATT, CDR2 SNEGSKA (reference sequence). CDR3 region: CSARDLPATNEKLFF. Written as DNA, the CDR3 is TGCAGTGCTAGAGATCTGCCGGCCACTAATGAAAAACTGTTTTTT.

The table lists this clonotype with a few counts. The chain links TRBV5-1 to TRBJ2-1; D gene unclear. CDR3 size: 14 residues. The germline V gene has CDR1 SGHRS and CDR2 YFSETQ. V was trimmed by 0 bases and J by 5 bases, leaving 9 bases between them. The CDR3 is CASSLVPGDNEQFF. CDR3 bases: TGCGCCAGCAGCTTGGTCCCAGGTGACAATGAGCAGTTCTTC.

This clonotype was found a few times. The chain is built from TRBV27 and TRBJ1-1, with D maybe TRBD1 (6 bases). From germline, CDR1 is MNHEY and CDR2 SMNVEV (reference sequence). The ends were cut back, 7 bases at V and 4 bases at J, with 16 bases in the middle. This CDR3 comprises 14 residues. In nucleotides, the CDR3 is TGTGCCAGCACCCCCCAGGGGTGGACCACTGAAGCTTTCTTT. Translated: CASTPQGWTTEAFF.

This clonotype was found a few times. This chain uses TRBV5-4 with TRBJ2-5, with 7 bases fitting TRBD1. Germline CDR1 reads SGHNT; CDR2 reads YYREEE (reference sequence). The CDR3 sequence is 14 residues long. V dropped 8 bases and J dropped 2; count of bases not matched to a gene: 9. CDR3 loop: CARRGQVIQETQYF. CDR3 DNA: TGTGCCAGGAGAGGACAGGTAATTCAAGAGACCCAGTACTTC.

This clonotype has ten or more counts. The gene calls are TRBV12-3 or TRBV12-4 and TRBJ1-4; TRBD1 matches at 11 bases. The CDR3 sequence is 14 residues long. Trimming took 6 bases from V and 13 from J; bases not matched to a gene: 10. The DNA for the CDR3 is TGTGCCAGCAGGAGGACAGGGGGCGATGGGGGACTGTTTTTT. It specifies CASRRTGGDGGLFF.

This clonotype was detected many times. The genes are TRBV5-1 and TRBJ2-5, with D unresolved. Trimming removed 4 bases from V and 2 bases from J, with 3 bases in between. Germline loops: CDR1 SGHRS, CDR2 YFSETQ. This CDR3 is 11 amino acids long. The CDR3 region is CASSVQETQYF. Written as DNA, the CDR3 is TGCGCCAGCAGCGTACAAGAGACCCAGTACTTC.

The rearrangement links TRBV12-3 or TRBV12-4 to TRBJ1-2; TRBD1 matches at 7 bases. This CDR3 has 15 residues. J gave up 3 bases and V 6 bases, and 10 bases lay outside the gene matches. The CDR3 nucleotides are TGTGCCAGCAGAAGTTTGGTCGGGACAGACTATGGCTACACCTTC. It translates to CASRSLVGTDYGYTF.

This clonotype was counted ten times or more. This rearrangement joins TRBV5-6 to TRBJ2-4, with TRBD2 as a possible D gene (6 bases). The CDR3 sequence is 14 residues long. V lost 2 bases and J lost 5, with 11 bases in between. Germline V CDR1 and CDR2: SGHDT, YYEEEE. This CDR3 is CASSFRGGENIQYF. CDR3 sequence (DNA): TGTGCCAGCAGCTTTAGAGGAGGGGAAAACATTCAGTACTTC.

The chain's CDR3 is CAPLGLNTEAFF. The CDR3 coding sequence is TGCGCCCCTTTAGGGCTGAACACTGAAGCTTTCTTT. V usage is TRBV10-1 and J usage is TRBJ1-1; no definite D call. This CDR3 is 12 amino acids long. The V end lost 11 bases, the J end lost 0 bases, and 10 bases lay between the germline ends. CDR1 is WNHNN and CDR2 is SYGVQD in the germline V gene (reference sequence).

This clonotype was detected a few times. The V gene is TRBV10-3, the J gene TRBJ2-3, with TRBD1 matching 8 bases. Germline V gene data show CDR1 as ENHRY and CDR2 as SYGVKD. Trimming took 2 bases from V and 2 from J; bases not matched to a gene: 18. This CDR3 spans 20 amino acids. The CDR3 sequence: CAISEPPYLGTGTYTDTQYF. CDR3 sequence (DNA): TGTGCCATCAGTGAGCCTCCCTACCTTGGGACAGGTACTTACACAGATACGCAGTATTTT.

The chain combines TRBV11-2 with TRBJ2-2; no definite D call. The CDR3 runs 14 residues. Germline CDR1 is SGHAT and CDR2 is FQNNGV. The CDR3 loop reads CAGRLGTNTGELFF. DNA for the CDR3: TGTGCAGGACGGTTAGGGACGAACACCGGGGAGCTGTTTTTT.

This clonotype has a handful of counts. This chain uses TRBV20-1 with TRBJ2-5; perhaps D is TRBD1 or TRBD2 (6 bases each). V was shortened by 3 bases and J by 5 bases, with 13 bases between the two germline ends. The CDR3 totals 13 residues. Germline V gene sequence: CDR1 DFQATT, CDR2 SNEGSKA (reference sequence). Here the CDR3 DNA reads TGCAGTGCTAGGGAGGGGGTGGCCGAGACCCAGTACTTC. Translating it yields CSAREGVAETQYF.

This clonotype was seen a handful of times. For the CDR3, the DNA is TGCGCCAGCAGCTCGCAGGGACGGAACTATGGCTACACCTTC. Translating gives CASSSQGRNYGYTF. The chain carries TRBV5-1 and TRBJ1-2, with D tentatively TRBD1 (5 bases). V was shortened by 3 bases and J by 2 bases, with 11 bases between the two germline ends. There are 14 residues in the CDR3. The germline CDR1 and CDR2 sequences are SGHRS and YFSETQ.

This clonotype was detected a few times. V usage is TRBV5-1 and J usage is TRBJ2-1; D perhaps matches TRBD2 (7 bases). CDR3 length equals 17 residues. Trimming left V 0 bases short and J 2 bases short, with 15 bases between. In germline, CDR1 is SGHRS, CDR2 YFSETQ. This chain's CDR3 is CASSLAEGGATYNEQFF. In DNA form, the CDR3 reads TGCGCCAGCAGCTTGGCAGAGGGGGGGGCAACCTACAATGAGCAGTTCTTC. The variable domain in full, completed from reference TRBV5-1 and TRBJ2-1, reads KAGVTQTPRYLIKTRGQQVTLSCSPISGHRSVSWYQQTPGQGLQFLFEYFSETQRNKGNFPGRFSGRQFSNSRSEMNVSTLELGDSALYLCASSLAEGGATYNEQFFGPGTRLTVL.

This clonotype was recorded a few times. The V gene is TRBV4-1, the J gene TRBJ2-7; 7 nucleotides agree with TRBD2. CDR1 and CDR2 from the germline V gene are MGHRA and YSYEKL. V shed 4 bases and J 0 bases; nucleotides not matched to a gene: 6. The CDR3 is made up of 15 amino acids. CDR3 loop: CASSPPGLFSYEQYF. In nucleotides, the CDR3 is TGCGCCAGCAGCCCACCGGGACTATTCTCCTACGAGCAGTACTTC.

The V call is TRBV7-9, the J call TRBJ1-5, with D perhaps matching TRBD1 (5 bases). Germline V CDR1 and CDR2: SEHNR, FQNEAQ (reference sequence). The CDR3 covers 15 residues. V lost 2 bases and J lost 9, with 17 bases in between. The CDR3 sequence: CASSLSGTRGGPQHF. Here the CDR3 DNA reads TGTGCCAGCAGCTTATCGGGGACCCGGGGCGGGCCCCAGCATTTT.

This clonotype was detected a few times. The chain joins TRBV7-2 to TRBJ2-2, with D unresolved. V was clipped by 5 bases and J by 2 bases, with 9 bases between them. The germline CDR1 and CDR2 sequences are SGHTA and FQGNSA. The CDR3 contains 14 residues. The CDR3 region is CASSLLRNTGELFF. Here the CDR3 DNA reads TGTGCCAGCAGCCTGCTAAGAAACACCGGGGAGCTGTTTTTT.

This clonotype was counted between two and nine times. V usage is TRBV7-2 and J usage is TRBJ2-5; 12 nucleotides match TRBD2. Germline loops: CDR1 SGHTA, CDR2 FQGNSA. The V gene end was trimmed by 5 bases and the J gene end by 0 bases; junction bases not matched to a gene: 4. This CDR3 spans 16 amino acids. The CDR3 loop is CASSTTSGRYQETQYF. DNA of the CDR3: TGTGCCAGCAGCACTACTAGCGGGAGGTACCAAGAGACCCAGTACTTC.

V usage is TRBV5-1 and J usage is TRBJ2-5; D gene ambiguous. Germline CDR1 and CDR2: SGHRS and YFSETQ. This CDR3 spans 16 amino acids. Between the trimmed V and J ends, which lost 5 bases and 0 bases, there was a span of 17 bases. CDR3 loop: CASSYPGRWDQETQYF. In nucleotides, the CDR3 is TGCGCCAGCAGTTATCCCGGACGGTGGGACCAAGAGACCCAGTACTTC.

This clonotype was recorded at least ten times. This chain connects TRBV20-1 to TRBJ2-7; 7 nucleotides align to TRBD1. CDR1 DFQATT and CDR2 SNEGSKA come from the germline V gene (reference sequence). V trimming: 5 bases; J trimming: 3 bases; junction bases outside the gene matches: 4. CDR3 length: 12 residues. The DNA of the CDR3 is TGCAGTGCTTCTAGGGGGCTCTACGAGCAGTACTTC. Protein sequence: CSASRGLYEQYF.

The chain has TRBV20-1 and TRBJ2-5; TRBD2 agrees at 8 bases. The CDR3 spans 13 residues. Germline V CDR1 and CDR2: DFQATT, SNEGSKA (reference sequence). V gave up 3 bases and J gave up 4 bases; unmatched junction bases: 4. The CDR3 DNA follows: TGCAGTGCTAGTCTAAGCGGGGGAGAGACCCAGTACTTC. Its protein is CSASLSGGETQYF.

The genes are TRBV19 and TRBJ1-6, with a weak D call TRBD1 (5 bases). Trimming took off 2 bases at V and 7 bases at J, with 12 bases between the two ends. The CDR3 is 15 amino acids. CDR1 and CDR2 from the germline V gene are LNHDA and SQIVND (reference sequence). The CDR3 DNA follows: TGTGCCAGTAGTATAAGGAAGGACAAAAATTCACCCCTCCACTTT. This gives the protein CASSIRKDKNSPLHF.

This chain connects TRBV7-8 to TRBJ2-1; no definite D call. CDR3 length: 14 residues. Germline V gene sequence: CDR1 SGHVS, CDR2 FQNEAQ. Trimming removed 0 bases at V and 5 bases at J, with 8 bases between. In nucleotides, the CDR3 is TGTGCCAGCAGCTTAGCGCTCCAGAACAATGAGCAGTTCTTC. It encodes CASSLALQNNEQFF.

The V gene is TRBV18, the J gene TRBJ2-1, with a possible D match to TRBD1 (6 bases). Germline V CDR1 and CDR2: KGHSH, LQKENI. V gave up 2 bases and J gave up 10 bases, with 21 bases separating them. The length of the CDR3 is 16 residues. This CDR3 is CASSPFTGRRYGEQFF. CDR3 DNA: TGTGCCAGCTCACCATTTACAGGGCGTCGGTACGGCGAGCAGTTCTTC.